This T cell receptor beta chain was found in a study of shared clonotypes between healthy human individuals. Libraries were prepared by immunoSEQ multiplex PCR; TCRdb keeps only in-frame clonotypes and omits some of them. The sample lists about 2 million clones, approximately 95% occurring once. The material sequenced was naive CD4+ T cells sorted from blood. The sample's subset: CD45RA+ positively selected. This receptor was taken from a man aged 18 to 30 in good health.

The CDR3 reads CASSIKWGVASYEQYF. The CDR3 DNA reads as TGTGCCAGTAGTATAAAATGGGGGGTTGCCTCCTACGAGCAGTACTTC. This rearrangement joins TRBV19 to TRBJ2-7; D may be TRBD2 (6 bases). V gave up 2 bases and J gave up 0 bases, with 14 bases separating them. CDR1 is LNHDA, CDR2 SQIVND, per germline (reference sequence). The CDR3 totals 16 residues.